In its sample, the clone carrying this TCR beta chain was seen a few times. This record belongs to a study of blood T cells in healthy people across ages. Through a sample-barcoded 5' primer and a J-beta primer mix, a second PCR was run for roughly 7 to 11 cycles. TCRdb ran MiXCR on the 5' RACE reads and lists one entry per CDR3 protein. The profile shows 1.5 million to 2 million distinct CDR3 sequences, roughly 32% of them singletons. The germline gives CDR1 DFQATT, CDR2 SNEGSKA (reference sequence). V lost 3 bases and J lost 4, with 7 bases in between. CDR3 length: 11 amino acids. The clonotype was recovered from a woman aged 25 to 39 in good health. This sequence joins TRBV20-1 and TRBJ2-7; D not resolved. Sequenced: blood. The CDR3 loop reads CSARALYEQYF. In nucleotides, the CDR3 is TGCAGTGCTAGGGCCTTATACGAGCAGTACTTC.